The source of this T cell receptor (beta chain) is a study of OX40 agonist ivuxolimab in advanced cancers. The wider study: The dose-escalation cohort was approximately 85% male, with a mean age of approximately 62 years, ranging roughly 23 to 79.

Study results and limitations: At 0.1 to 3.0 mg/kg, clonal expansion of CD4+ and CD8+ blood T cells had occurred by week 6. Undetermined was the antigen specificity of the expanded peripheral T cells. Among the lowest peripheral clonal expansion occurred in 0.1-3.0 mg/kg partial responders.

Generated by immunoSEQ multiplex PCR, the TCRdb table keeps only in-frame clones and is missing some. The sample consists of around 97,000 clones, approximately 87% of them appearing once. This CDR3 comprises 16 residues. Trimming cost V 3 bases and J 0 bases; bases outside gene matches: 4. Germline V gives CDR1 KGHSH, CDR2 LQKENI. In regard to this clone: Its specificity is unknown.

The chain joins TRBV18 to TRBJ2-3; 9 nucleotides line up with TRBD2. The material sequenced was CD4+ or CD8+ T cells sorted from blood, taken in a trial of the OX40 agonist ivuxolimab. The TCR sequence derives from an adult with an advanced solid tumor such as melanoma, head and neck, liver or kidney cancer. As DNA, the CDR3 is TGTGCCAGCTCACCGGTTAGCGGGAGAAGCACAGATACGCAGTATTTT. It yields the protein CASSPVSGRSTDTQYF.